This TCR beta chain was observed in a study of T-cell memory formation after mild COVID-19. This clonotype has more than one count but fewer than ten. Each CDR3 protein is one row after TCRdb ran MiXCR on the 5' RACE reads. The table shows 200,000 to 250,000 distinct CDR3 sequences, with about 10% occurring only once. The V gene's germline CDR1 is MNHNY and CDR2 SVGAGI (reference sequence). Trimming removed 4 bases from V and 4 bases from J, with 8 bases in between. The CDR3 is 12 amino acids. V is TRBV6-6 and J is TRBJ2-7; D not resolved. The sequencing input was PBMCs or a T cell subset sorted from them (not recorded which). The clonotype comes from a man between 18 and 35 years old who had mild COVID-19 (a few samples of this study predate the infection). Cell type and time point are not known. The CDR3 loop is CASSSVLYEQYV. CDR3 coding DNA: TGTGCCAGCAGTTCAGTGCTTTACGAGCAGTACGTC.